This T cell receptor (beta chain) was documented in a study of siplizumab effects on memory and regulatory T cells (dated by TCRdb to about 2019). With regard to the full study: The study examined how the anti-CD2 antibody siplizumab affects alloreactive T-cell subsets in allogeneic mixed lymphocyte reactions built from human PBMCs. The study at large found these results: Greater diversity appeared to be present in unstimulated naive T cells than in memory T cells, and a substantial contribution to the alloresponse seemed to be made by naive cells. The suppressive function of proliferating Tregs from siplizumab cultures was not functionally confirmed. Among mappable alloreactive CD4+ clones, the Treg-derived fraction averaged approximately 63% with siplizumab versus around 25% in control reactions. Because sequences below about 10^-5 frequency were poorly captured, only a minor fraction of alloreactive clones could be mapped to unstimulated subsets. About 80-96% of proliferating CD4+ or CD8+ clones could not be given a naive or memory phenotype. The cumulative frequency of alloreactive sequences traceable to unstimulated CD4+ memory T cells was significantly reduced by siplizumab.

From the germline V gene, CDR1 is ENHRY and CDR2 is SYGVKD. V is pruned by 6 bases and J by 0 bases, leaving 3 bases of the junction without a gene match. The CDR3 runs 15 amino acids, cysteine and phenylalanine included. Only the CDR3 portion is preserved as DNA: 45 bases, with reading frame beginning at the first base. The library came from the immunoSEQ multiplex PCR assay. About 10^5 TCR templates per sample were assayed by the deep sequencing platform. Genomic DNA extracted from sorted T cells was used for TCRbeta CDR3 sequencing. In the paper's pipeline: Clonal analysis of TCRbeta CDR3 data was done in the R programming language. Comparing unstimulated samples against CFSE-low samples taken after the reaction was how alloreactive CD4+ and CD8+ clones were defined. Regulatory or non-regulatory origin was assigned to alloreactive CD4+ clones by matching of sequences to sorted unstimulated Treg and non-Treg repertoires. TCRdb limited this immuneACCESS table to in-frame rearrangements with V and J called. A share of clones is missing; checked studies link under half to unresolved V genes, and the rest is unexplained. That table is the source of V, J and clone size, and D and trimming were worked out from the DNA. The sample records over 85,000 clones, 94% of which are singletons. The biggest ten clones account for 0.3% of the sample.

Sorted unstimulated T cells and proliferating T cells recovered from mixed lymphocyte reactions underwent TCRbeta CDR3 sequencing. Fresh whole blood from nine to ten HLA-typed healthy donors was used as the source from which PBMCs were isolated. To map where alloreactive clones came from, CD4+ non-regulatory T cells in the unstimulated state were FACS-sorted. Concerning this clone itself: Its antigen is unknown. Qualities for individual bases were not recorded, and no much larger clone is one base off.

The clonotype was recovered from a human donor in good health. The chain is encoded by TRBV10-3 joined to TRBJ1-3; 9 bases in between match TRBD1. The sequenced sample was non-Treg CD4+ T cells sorted from blood. In the paper's terms, the cell subset or site label means: FACS-sorted unstimulated CD4+ non-regulatory T cells. The DNA sequence is given as TGTGCCATCAGACGGGACAGGGACTCTGGAAACACCATATATTTT. Its product reads: CAIRRDRDSGNTIYF.